This TCR beta chain was retrieved from a study of fetal regulatory T cell absence and autoimmunity. V was trimmed by 2 bases and J by 0 bases, leaving 11 bases between them. The V gene's germline CDR1 is GTSNPN and CDR2 SVGIG (reference sequence). The length of the CDR3 is 14 residues. Here immunoSEQ multiplex PCR was the method, and the copy in TCRdb shows in-frame clones only, minus some. The table lists about 95,000 clones, about three quarters of them singletons. Study conclusions and caveats: Some top pancreas TCR clones were over 80-fold enriched versus cord blood. In IPEX syndrome, oligoclonal enrichment was read as supporting prenatal antigen-driven autoimmunity in the pancreas.

In the case of this clone: Its specificity is not known.

The sample consisted of pancreas tissue. The rearrangement joins TRBV30 to TRBJ2-7, with D maybe TRBD2 (6 bases). The TCR originated in a male donor with IPEX syndrome. CDR3 in amino acids: CAWSWLGSSYEQYF. In nucleotides, the CDR3 is TGTGCCTGGAGTTGGCTCGGGAGCTCCTACGAGCAGTACTTC.